This T cell receptor beta chain appears in the sequencing data of a study of circulating and synovial CD4+ cells in juvenile arthritis (dated by TCRdb to the mid-2010s). In the study overall: Within each patient, the TCRbeta CDR3 repertoires of synovial CD4 T cells, bulk blood CD4 T cells and circulating HLA-DR+ CD4 T cells were compared. The goal of the repertoire sequencing was to confirm that synovial clonotypes were enriched in a circulating synovial-like CD4 T cell subset. Paper-wide results and their limitations: Lower diversity was observed in synovial and circulating pathogenic-like lymphocyte repertoires than in bulk blood CD4 repertoires, and some CPL samples were found to be as oligoclonal as synovium. Circulating pathogenic-like lymphocytes were found to cluster with synovial T cells, and a substantially higher fraction of CDR3 sequences was shared with synovium by circulating pathogenic-like lymphocytes than by bulk blood. Traditional Vbeta family usage analysis did not detect the difference between circulating pathogenic-like lymphocytes and bulk blood T cells. Because CPL samples and bulk blood CD4 samples differed in T cell genome counts by at least an order of magnitude, sample-size effects were addressed. Overlap with synovium increased with sequencing depth, so measured shared-clonotype fractions likely underestimated the full repertoire overlap.

Libraries were prepared through the immunoSEQ multiplex PCR assay. TCRbeta CDR3 sequencing was performed as a commercial service by an external provider. The original methods were these. Productive nucleotide sequences and amino acid sequences obtained through in silico translation were used in the analyses. Diversity was measured with Renyi entropy across alpha values, using the median of 200 repeated subsamples to equalise sample size. The distance between each pair of repertoires was calculated as one minus the Chao-modified Jaccard index, which corrects for under-sampling, and this distance was used for clustering. Frequency-weighted overlap with synovial clonotypes was computed at 200 sample sizes with 200 draws without replacement at each size, and the value at the size of the smaller sample was reported. Imported from immuneACCESS, the table was reduced by TCRdb to in-frame sequences with V and J called. These copies leave out some clones; in studies compared against another copy, an unresolved V gene accounts for under half, and the cause of the remainder is not known. That table furnishes V, J and clone size, whereas the DNA furnished D and trimming. The sample has about 32,000 clones on record, 93% of them singletons. The ten largest clones capture around 3% of the sample.

The sequenced samples were obtained from patients with active juvenile idiopathic arthritis. Sorting was carried out immediately after cells were thawed, and dead cells were excluded with Live/Dead Fixable Near-IR Stain. This clone was detected once. Its target antigen remains unknown. No base qualities exist here, and no much larger clone lies one base off it. Spanning cysteine to phenylalanine, the CDR3 consists of 15 amino acids. The kept DNA is CDR3 alone, 45 bases in frame from the first base. The germline V gene provides CDR1 SGHAT and CDR2 FQNNGV. The germline V end is reduced by 6 bases and the J end by 4 bases; junction bases left unmatched: 5.

The sequence came from a human donor with juvenile idiopathic arthritis. The sample consisted of CD4+ T cells from blood. This chain is built from TRBV11-2 and TRBJ2-3; 12 of the junction bases match TRBD2. The nucleotide sequence reads TGTGCCAGCAGTCAGACTAGCGGGAGCCCAGATACGCAGTATTTT. Translated, it reads CASSQTSGSPDTQYF.